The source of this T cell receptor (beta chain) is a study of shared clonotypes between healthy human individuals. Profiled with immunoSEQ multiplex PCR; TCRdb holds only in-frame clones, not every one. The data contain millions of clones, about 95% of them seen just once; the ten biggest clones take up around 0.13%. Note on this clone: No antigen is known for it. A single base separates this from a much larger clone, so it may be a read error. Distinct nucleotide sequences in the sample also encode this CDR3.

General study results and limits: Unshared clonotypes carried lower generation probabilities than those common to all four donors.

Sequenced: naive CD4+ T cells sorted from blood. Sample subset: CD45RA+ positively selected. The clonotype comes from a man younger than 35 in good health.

CDR3 region: CASSLEGDSGNTIYF. Here the CDR3 DNA reads TGCGCCAGCAGCTTGGAAGGGGACTCTGGAAACACCATATATTTT. V gene TRBV5-1 combines with J gene TRBJ1-3; D perhaps matches TRBD1 (5 bases). The germline CDR1 and CDR2 sequences are SGHRS and YFSETQ. The length of the CDR3 is 15 residues. Trimming shortened V by 0 bases and J by 0 bases, and 7 bases separated the two germline ends.